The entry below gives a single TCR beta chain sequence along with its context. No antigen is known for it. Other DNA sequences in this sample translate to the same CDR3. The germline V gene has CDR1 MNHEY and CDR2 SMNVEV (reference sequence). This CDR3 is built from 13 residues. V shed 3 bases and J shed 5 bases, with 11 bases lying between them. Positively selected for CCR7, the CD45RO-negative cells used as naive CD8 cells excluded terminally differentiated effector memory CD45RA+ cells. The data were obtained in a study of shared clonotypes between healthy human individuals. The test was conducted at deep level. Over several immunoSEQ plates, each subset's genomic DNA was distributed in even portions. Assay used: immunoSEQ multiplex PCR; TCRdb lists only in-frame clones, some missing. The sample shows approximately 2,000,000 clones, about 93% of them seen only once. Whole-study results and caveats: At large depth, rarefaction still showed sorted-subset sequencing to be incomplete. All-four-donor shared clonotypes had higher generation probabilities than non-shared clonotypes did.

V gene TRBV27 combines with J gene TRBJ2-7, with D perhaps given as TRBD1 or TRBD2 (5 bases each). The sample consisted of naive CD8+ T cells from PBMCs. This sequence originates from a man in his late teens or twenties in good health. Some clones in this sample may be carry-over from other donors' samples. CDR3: CASSLLVGDEQYF. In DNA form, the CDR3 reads TGTGCCAGCAGTTTGTTAGTGGGGGACGAGCAGTACTTC.